The TCR beta chain under discussion was sequenced for a study of T cell responses to AZD1222 COVID-19 vaccine. Regarding the study as a whole: CD4 TCRs linked to vaccination spanned spike, dominating at 160-218 and 743-854. Breadth and depth of Spike-specific TCRs rose after two AZD1222 doses. Unmutated variant regions are reportedly targeted by nearly half of spike-specific TCRs.

Measured with immunoSEQ multiplex PCR; TCRdb has only the in-frame clones, and not every one. The repertoire holds 150,000 to 200,000 clones, about 88% seen once, with roughly 26% in the top ten. This clone showed up just once. Antigen: not known. Germline lookup yields CDR1 SGHTA and CDR2 FQGNSA. The CDR3 sequence is 14 residues long. V was shortened by 6 bases and J by 3 bases, with 12 bases between the two germline ends. Sequenced material: peripheral blood, taken 28 days after the second AZD1222 dose. V is TRBV7-2 and J is TRBJ1-5, with TRBD1 as a possible D gene (5 bases). The TCR originated in an adult who received the AZD1222 COVID-19 vaccine. CDR3 residues: CASSQTGPNQPQHF. The CDR3 nucleotides read TGTGCCAGCAGTCAAACAGGTCCCAATCAGCCCCAGCATTTT.